The 30 T cell receptor beta chains presented below share a single source sample, sequenced in a study of beta chain features in type 1 diabetes. Their cognate antigens are unknown. Since all of the isolated RNA was reverse transcribed, expressed TCRB transcripts were what got sequenced. TCRdb keeps only in-frame clones here, not all; method: immunoSEQ multiplex PCR. Among about 240,000 clones listed, approximately 14% were seen once. General observations from the study: Moderate but significant shortening of TCRB CDR3s was recorded in all four CD4+ subsets from Type 1 diabetes patients.

The sequencing sample was made of naive CD4+ T cells from blood. The source of these receptors is a man in his thirties or forties with type 1 diabetes.

This clone was recorded a few times. This sequence joins TRBV4-1 and TRBJ2-5, with 8 bases fitting TRBD2. The CDR3 length is 15 residues. Trimming removed 4 bases from V and 3 bases from J; junction bases left unmatched: 7. The germline V gene encodes CDR1 MGHRA and CDR2 YSYEKL. This CDR3 reads CASSPQLAGKETQYF. The CDR3 nucleotides are TGCGCCAGCAGCCCACAATTAGCGGGAAAAGAGACCCAGTACTTC.

The genes are TRBV25-1 and TRBJ2-1; the D gene is possibly TRBD2 (6 bases). Trimming stripped 8 bases from V and 8 bases from J, with 13 bases between. This CDR3 has 12 residues. The V gene's germline CDR1 is MGHDK and CDR2 SYGVNS. CDR3 nucleotides: TGTGCCAGCTCTCGGGGGTTGCATGAGCAGTTCTTC. This codes for CASSRGLHEQFF.

This chain uses TRBV5-1 with TRBJ1-1, with 7 bases identical to TRBD1. This CDR3 has 12 residues. Germline V gene sequence: CDR1 SGHRS, CDR2 YFSETQ. V dropped 4 bases and J dropped 6; count of bases not matched to a gene: 3. In DNA, the CDR3 is TGCGCCAGCAGCAGAGGACAGGCTGAAGCTTTCTTT. This gives the protein CASSRGQAEAFF.

J is TRBJ2-5 and V is TRBV5-4; D call uncertain. The CDR3 is 11 amino acids. V was clipped by 3 bases and J by 2 bases, with 2 bases between them. The germline V gene encodes CDR1 SGHNT and CDR2 YYREEE (reference sequence). CDR3 nucleotides: TGTGCCAGCAGCTCACAAGAGACCCAGTACTTC. Translating it yields CASSSQETQYF.

The J gene is TRBJ2-3, the V gene TRBV18; 7 nucleotides line up with TRBD2. Germline V gene data show CDR1 as KGHSH and CDR2 as LQKENI. The CDR3 consists of 16 residues. V lost 0 bases to trimming and J lost 3 bases; unmatched junction nucleotides: 6. The chain's CDR3 is CASSPPAGAPTDTQYF. The CDR3 DNA reads TGTGCCAGCTCACCACCTGCGGGAGCTCCTACAGATACGCAGTATTTT.

This clone was picked up a small number of times. This chain joins TRBV9 and TRBJ2-1, with a weak D call TRBD2 (5 bases). In germline, CDR1 is SGDLS, CDR2 YYNGEE. This CDR3 contains 12 residues. Trimming cost V 1 base and J 8 bases, with 7 bases left between them. This CDR3 reads CASSVIGDEQFF. Written as DNA, the CDR3 is TGTGCCAGCAGCGTAATCGGGGATGAGCAGTTCTTC. The full variable domain, completed using reference TRBV9 and TRBJ2-1, is DSGVTQTPKHLITATGQRVTLRCSPRSGDLSVYWYQQSLDQGLQFLIQYYNGEERAKGNILERFSAQQFPDLHSELNLSSLELGDSALYFCASSVIGDEQFFGPGTRLTVL.

This sequence joins TRBV9 and TRBJ1-1, with D maybe TRBD1 (6 bases). CDR1 and CDR2 (germline): SGDLS, YYNGEE. V dropped 0 bases and J dropped 3 bases, with 18 bases sitting between them. The CDR3 is made up of 17 amino acids. The CDR3 protein is CASSVGAGARDDTEAFF. The CDR3 DNA reads as TGTGCCAGCAGCGTAGGGGCGGGGGCGCGGGACGACACTGAAGCTTTCTTT.

This clone was counted a few times. The CDR3 DNA reads TGTGCCAGCAGTGACTCGCGGGGCTCTGAAGCTTTCTTT. The encoded protein is CASSDSRGSEAFF. This chain uses TRBV6-4 with TRBJ1-1; D perhaps matches TRBD1 (5 bases). The CDR3 covers 13 residues. The germline V gene encodes CDR1 MRHNA and CDR2 SNTAGT. The V end lost 0 bases, the J end lost 6 bases, and 8 bases lay between the germline ends.

Only a few counts were recorded for this clone. V gene TRBV20-1 combines with J gene TRBJ2-1, with a weak D call TRBD1 (6 bases). Germline V CDR1 and CDR2: DFQATT, SNEGSKA (reference sequence). The CDR3 loop spans 11 amino acids. V dropped 7 bases and J dropped 9 bases, with 13 bases sitting between them. CDR3 DNA: TGCAGTGGCACAATAGGGGGTGAGCAGTTCTTC. Translating gives CSGTIGGEQFF.

The chain carries TRBV5-1 and TRBJ2-5; D is perhaps TRBD2 (7 bases). Trimming removed 1 base from V and 2 bases from J, with 15 bases in between. The CDR3 is 16 amino acids. CDR1 and CDR2 from the germline V gene are SGHRS and YFSETQ. The CDR3 protein is CASSLSAGAEQETQYF. In nucleotides, the CDR3 is TGCGCCAGCAGCTTGTCGGCGGGGGCCGAGCAAGAGACCCAGTACTTC.

The table lists this clone with a few counts. J is TRBJ2-2 and V is TRBV2, with D tentatively TRBD1 (5 bases). The length of the CDR3 is 14 residues. V was pared by 2 bases and J by 2 bases, with 6 bases between. Germline CDR1 is SNHLY and CDR2 is FYNNEI. The CDR3 loop is CASSERGNTGELFF. The CDR3 coding sequence is TGTGCCAGCAGTGAAAGGGGCAACACCGGGGAGCTGTTTTTT.

The chain recombines TRBV30 with TRBJ2-7; 8 bases are shared with TRBD2. Germline V lookup: CDR1 GTSNPN, CDR2 SVGIG (reference sequence). CDR3 length equals 15 residues. V was pared by 2 bases and J by 5 bases, with 11 bases of the junction left unmatched. The CDR3 loop reads CAWSLSGGGYHEQYF. In nucleotides, the CDR3 is TGTGCCTGGAGTTTGTCGGGCGGGGGGTACCACGAGCAGTACTTC. The full variable domain, with the rest looked up from reference TRBV30 and TRBJ2-7, is SQTIHQWPATLVQPVGSPLSLECTVEGTSNPNLYWYRQAAGRGLQLLFYSVGIGQISSEVPQNLSASRPQDRQFILSSKKLLLSDSGFYLCAWSLSGGGYHEQYFGPGTRLTVT.

The chain joins TRBV9 to TRBJ2-1, with 9 nucleotides matching TRBD2. J was trimmed by 2 bases and V by 0 bases; bases with no gene match: 6. The CDR3 length is 17 residues. CDR1 is SGDLS and CDR2 is YYNGEE in the germline V gene. This chain's CDR3 is CASSVAEGLAPYNEQFF. CDR3 nucleotide sequence: TGTGCCAGCAGCGTAGCTGAGGGACTAGCTCCCTACAATGAGCAGTTCTTC.

There are a few counts of this clone. This rearrangement joins TRBV12-5 to TRBJ1-2; maybe TRBD1 (5 bases). V lost 1 base and J 7 bases, leaving 10 bases between the germline ends. CDR1 and CDR2 (germline): LGHNT, FRNRAP. The CDR3 contains 13 residues. In nucleotides, the CDR3 is TGTGCTAGTGGTTTGGAGACAGCAGGTGGCTACACCTTC. It yields the protein CASGLETAGGYTF.

This clone has more than one count but fewer than ten. J is TRBJ2-3 and V is TRBV29-1, with TRBD2 matching over 10 bases. Unmatched junction bases numbered 10, after V lost 4 bases and J lost 0 bases. There are 17 residues in the CDR3. Germline CDR1 is SQVTM and CDR2 is ANQGSEA. The CDR3 loop is CSVVHGGAGGSTDTQYF. DNA for the CDR3: TGCAGCGTTGTCCATGGGGGAGCGGGAGGGAGCACAGATACGCAGTATTTT.

A few counts support this clone. The chain joins TRBV4-2 to TRBJ2-6; perhaps TRBD1 as D (6 bases). Trimming cost V 3 bases and J 13 bases, with 13 bases left between them. Germline V gives CDR1 LGHNA, CDR2 YNFKEQ. The CDR3 extends over 13 amino acids. In DNA form, the CDR3 reads TGTGCCAGCAGCCAGACCCGAACAGGGGTCCTGACTTTC. This sequence encodes CASSQTRTGVLTF.

The chain links TRBV12-5 to TRBJ1-2; D gene ambiguous. Germline loops: CDR1 LGHNT, CDR2 FRNRAP. This CDR3 contains 14 residues. Trimming stripped 5 bases from V and 7 bases from J, with 17 bases between. CDR3: CASGPARGEGGYTF. CDR3 sequence (DNA): TGTGCTAGTGGTCCCGCCCGGGGAGAAGGTGGCTACACCTTC.

The V and J genes are TRBV4-1 and TRBJ2-3, with 9 bases identical to TRBD2. This CDR3 has 17 amino acids. Germline V lookup: CDR1 MGHRA, CDR2 YSYEKL. The junction had 8 bases not matched to a gene; V was cut back by 4 bases and J by 0 bases. For the CDR3, the DNA is TGCGCCAGCAGCCTTACCGGCGGGGGGGGGAGCACAGATACGCAGTATTTT. Translation: CASSLTGGGGSTDTQYF.

This sequence joins TRBV5-4 and TRBJ2-1, with D unclear. The germline V and J ends were trimmed by 1 base and 4 bases, with 15 bases remaining between them. Germline V gene lookup returns CDR1 SGHNT and CDR2 YYREEE (reference sequence). The CDR3 covers 16 residues. The CDR3 spells CASSLKVLATYNEQFF. DNA for the CDR3: TGTGCCAGCAGCTTGAAGGTATTAGCCACTTACAATGAGCAGTTCTTC.

The chain combines TRBV11-2 with TRBJ2-3; 8 nucleotides align to TRBD2. V lost 0 bases and J lost 5; bases outside the gene matches: 7. From germline, CDR1 is SGHAT and CDR2 FQNNGV. The CDR3 spans 16 residues. The CDR3 here is CASSLDFAGGIDTQYF. The CDR3 bases are TGTGCCAGCAGCTTAGATTTTGCGGGGGGCATAGATACGCAGTATTTT.

This clone was counted between two and nine times. The chain employs TRBV11-3 and TRBJ2-1; TRBD1 matches at 8 bases. From germline, CDR1 is SGHNT and CDR2 YENEEA. Losses at the gene ends were 5 bases for V and 2 bases for J; bases not matched to a gene: 11. The CDR3 sequence is 17 residues long. The CDR3 DNA follows: TGTGCCAGCAGCGATAGATGGTCAGGGGGCGCCTACAATGAGCAGTTCTTC. As protein: CASSDRWSGGAYNEQFF. Supplemented by reference TRBV11-3 and TRBJ2-1, the full variable domain reads EAGVVQSPRYKIIEKKQPVAFWCNPISGHNTLYWYLQNLGQGPELLIRYENEEAVDDSQLPKDRFSAERLKGVDSTLKIQPAELGDSAVYLCASSDRWSGGAYNEQFFGPGTRLTVL.

This clone was counted a few times. V usage is TRBV2 and J usage is TRBJ2-7; unclear D gene. The germline V gene has CDR1 SNHLY and CDR2 FYNNEI. This CDR3 comprises 11 residues. Trimming stripped 8 bases from V and 1 base from J, with 6 bases between. The CDR3 spells CASAISYEQYF. For the CDR3, the DNA is TGTGCCAGCGCGATTTCCTACGAGCAGTACTTC. Drawing the rest from reference TRBV2 and TRBJ2-7, the complete variable domain is EPEVTQTPSHQVTQMGQEVILRCVPISNHLYFYWYRQILGQKVEFLVSFYNNEISEKSEIFDDQFSVERPDGSNFTLKIRSTKLEDSAMYFCASAISYEQYFGPGTRLTVT.

V gene TRBV9 combines with J gene TRBJ2-5; TRBD2 matches at 7 bases. The CDR3 length is 16 residues. Germline CDR1 and CDR2: SGDLS and YYNGEE. The V gene end was trimmed by 0 bases and the J gene end by 4 bases; junction bases not matched to a gene: 9. CDR3 residues: CASSVGLNGGSETQYF. In DNA form, the CDR3 reads TGTGCCAGCAGCGTAGGTCTAAACGGGGGGTCAGAGACCCAGTACTTC.

This chain uses TRBV6-5 with TRBJ2-7, with D possibly being TRBD1 (6 bases). This CDR3 has 13 residues. Germline V lookup: CDR1 MNHEY, CDR2 SVGAGI. V was shortened by 6 bases and J by 4 bases, with 13 bases between the two germline ends. This CDR3 is CASRTQGRYEQYF. In DNA form, the CDR3 reads TGTGCCAGCAGAACTCAGGGGCGGTACGAGCAGTACTTC.

This clone was counted a few times. The chain carries TRBV5-1 and TRBJ2-5; TRBD1 might be the D (5 bases). The length of the CDR3 is 15 residues. The germline V and J ends were trimmed by 0 bases and 4 bases, with 13 bases remaining between them. Germline-derived CDR1 and CDR2 are SGHRS and YFSETQ. The CDR3 region is CASSLAGRVLETQYF. The CDR3 bases are TGCGCCAGCAGCTTGGCGGGCAGGGTCTTAGAGACCCAGTACTTC.

CDR3 DNA: TGTGCCAGTAGAGCGGGCAGTAACTATGGCTACACCTTC. It translates to CASRAGSNYGYTF. The V call is TRBV19, the J call TRBJ1-2; D uncertain. The CDR3 runs to 13 residues. Trimming took off 6 bases at V and 1 base at J, with 9 bases between the two ends. Germline loops: CDR1 LNHDA, CDR2 SQIVND (reference sequence).

The gene calls are TRBV11-2 and TRBJ1-1; D remains ambiguous. This CDR3 is 10 amino acids long. The germline V gene encodes CDR1 SGHAT and CDR2 FQNNGV. V was clipped by 6 bases and J by 8 bases, with 7 bases between them. CDR3 bases: TGTGCCAGCAGTACAGAGGAAGCTTTCTTT. This encodes CASSTEEAFF.

This clone was found a few times. The V and J genes are TRBV5-4 and TRBJ2-5; D call uncertain. V was pared by 4 bases and J by 1 base, with 11 bases between. This CDR3 is 14 amino acids long. Looked up from germline, CDR1 is SGHNT and CDR2 is YYREEE (reference sequence). The CDR3, as DNA: TGTGCCAGCAGCCCTCCGGGTCCCCAAGAGACCCAGTACTTC. Its protein product is CASSPPGPQETQYF. The whole variable domain, filled in from reference TRBV5-4 and TRBJ2-5, reads ETGVTQSPTHLIKTRGQQVTLRCSSQSGHNTVSWYQQALGQGPQFIFQYYREEENGRGNFPPRFSGLQFPNYSSELNVNALELDDSALYLCASSPPGPQETQYFGPGTRLLVL.

This rearrangement joins TRBV6-1 to TRBJ2-3; 8 nucleotides match TRBD1. The CDR3 contains 13 residues. Germline V gene data show CDR1 as MNHNS and CDR2 as SASEGT. V dropped 6 bases and J dropped 1; count of bases not matched to a gene: 0. The CDR3, as DNA: TGTGCCAGCAGGACAGGGGGCACAGATACGCAGTATTTT. It is translated as CASRTGGTDTQYF.

This clone was counted only a few times. The chain is built from TRBV27 and TRBJ2-3, with D possibly TRBD2 on 5 matching bases. The CDR3 sequence is 13 residues long. Germline assignment: CDR1 MNHEY and CDR2 SMNVEV (reference sequence). Trimming removed 4 bases at V and 2 bases at J, with 7 bases between. This chain's CDR3 is CASSSGITDTQYF. CDR3 bases: TGTGCCAGCAGTTCCGGGATCACAGATACGCAGTATTTT.